This T cell receptor beta chain emerged from a study of brain T cells in children with intractable seizures. Points from the study as a whole: Pre- and post-surgery blood differed in depth, so pre-surgery absences may be undersampling.

About this clone itself: Its antigen is unidentified.

Profiling relied on immunoSEQ multiplex PCR, and the TCRdb table lists in-frame clones only, not all of them. The sample has tens of thousands of clones; about 92% are singletons. This CDR3 is built from 15 residues. With 0 bases clipped from V and 6 bases from J, the junction kept 5 bases outside the gene matches. Germline V gene lookup returns CDR1 SGHRS and CDR2 YFSETQ. The sequenced cases were selected for having the highest brain T cell transcript signatures. Patients received at least one anti-epileptic drug before surgery. This TCR was recovered from a boy in the first two years of life with tuberous sclerosis and intractable seizures. Sequencing used peripheral blood, obtained at surgery. The chain couples TRBV5-1 to TRBJ1-2, with 10 bases aligning to TRBD1. CDR3 nucleotides: TGCGCCAGCAGCTTGGTGGGACAGGGGAGAGATGGCTACACCTTC. Encoded protein: CASSLVGQGRDGYTF.